This entry lists 18 T cell receptor beta chains sequenced from one sample in a study of follicular helper T cells after annual influenza vaccination (dated by TCRdb to the late 2010s). The time point label, as the study defines it: 2015-2016 season, pre-vaccination. Library method: the immunoSEQ multiplex PCR assay. TCRdb stores this immuneACCESS table with in-frame sequences only. Part of the clones is absent; in the studies checked, under half of the shortfall reflects unresolved V genes, and no reason is known for the rest. The sample table holds about 10,000 clones, of which 70% to 90% were seen once. Jointly, the top ten make up 0.45% to 0.5% of the sample. Sequenced material: CXCR5+ CD38- circulating T follicular helper cells from blood, taken on the day of influenza vaccination. This sample's cell subset or site label indicates: circulating Tfh, non-naive CD4+CXCR5+PD-1+ (ICOS+CD38+ or ICOS-CD38-). These receptors all come from an adult who received the influenza vaccine.

The chain combines TRBV5-1 with TRBJ2-3; 7 bases line up with TRBD2. Germline V gives CDR1 SGHRS, CDR2 YFSETQ. V dropped 0 bases and J dropped 5; count of bases not matched to a gene: 3. The CDR3 has 14 amino acids. The CDR3 is CASSLEAGLDTQYF. DNA for the CDR3: TGCGCCAGCAGCTTGGAAGCGGGATTAGATACGCAGTATTTT.

This clone has just one count. The V gene is TRBV30, the J gene TRBJ1-4; no clear D gene. Germline assignment: CDR1 GTSNPN and CDR2 SVGIG (reference sequence). V lost 2 bases, J lost 2 bases, and 9 bases lay in between. The CDR3 totals 14 residues. CDR3 DNA: TGTGCCTGGAGTATAGGGCGGACTAATGAAAAACTGTTTTTT. Protein: CAWSIGRTNEKLFF.

V gene TRBV5-1 combines with J gene TRBJ1-4; 7 positions match TRBD1. This CDR3 has 16 residues. V lost 2 bases to trimming and J lost 8 bases; unmatched junction nucleotides: 12. Germline CDR1 and CDR2: SGHRS and YFSETQ. CDR3 residues: CASSFFSGRGVEKLFF. Written as DNA, the CDR3 is TGCGCCAGCAGCTTCTTTTCGGGCAGGGGGGTGGAAAAACTGTTTTTT.

This clone was counted once. The V gene is TRBV7-2, the J gene TRBJ1-2; no firm D call. V lost 5 bases, J lost 0 bases, and 7 bases lay in between. Germline V lookup: CDR1 SGHTA, CDR2 FQGNSA. The CDR3 totals 13 residues. For the CDR3, the DNA is TGTGCCAGCAGCCCGGACTCTAACTATGGCTACACCTTC. It codes for CASSPDSNYGYTF.

This chain links TRBV27 with TRBJ1-5; maybe TRBD1 (5 bases). The CDR3 length is 14 residues. CDR1 and CDR2 from the germline V gene are MNHEY and SMNVEV (reference sequence). Deletions cut 5 bases from V and 5 bases from J, with 13 bases between. CDR3 in amino acids: CASSLRARDQPQHF. CDR3 DNA sequence: TGTGCCAGCAGTCTCAGGGCCAGGGATCAGCCCCAGCATTTT.

This clone came up once. The gene calls are TRBV4-1 and TRBJ1-1; no firm D call. The CDR3 runs 14 residues. The V and J ends lost 4 bases and 1 base respectively, with 10 bases between them. Germline V lookup: CDR1 MGHRA, CDR2 YSYEKL. The CDR3 nucleotides read TGCGCCAGCAGCCTCGGAGAACAGAACACTGAAGCTTTCTTT. Translated, it gives CASSLGEQNTEAFF.

V gene TRBV5-1 combines with J gene TRBJ1-1; D call uncertain. Germline loops: CDR1 SGHRS, CDR2 YFSETQ. The CDR3 is 15 residues long. Deletions cut 4 bases from V and 8 bases from J, with 21 bases between. The CDR3 DNA follows: TGCGCCAGCAGCATGGGCCCCACTTCATATCTGGAAGCTTTCTTT. Translating it yields CASSMGPTSYLEAFF.

J is TRBJ1-2 and V is TRBV18; a possible D gene is TRBD1 (5 bases). Germline CDR1 and CDR2: KGHSH and LQKENI. The CDR3 is 15 residues long. Trimming pared 2 bases from V and 3 bases from J, leaving 13 bases between. CDR3 nucleotides: TGTGCCAGCTCACCATCGTCAGGGCAGGACTATGGCTACACCTTC. It specifies CASSPSSGQDYGYTF.

The rearrangement links TRBV7-2 to TRBJ1-2, with D possibly matching TRBD1 (5 bases). V was pared by 2 bases and J by 4 bases, with 11 bases between. Germline V CDR1 and CDR2: SGHTA, FQGNSA. The CDR3 totals 14 residues. The CDR3 here is CASSLRDDSYGYTF. The CDR3 nucleotides are TGTGCCAGCAGCTTACGGGATGACAGCTATGGCTACACCTTC. Complete variable domain (other parts from reference TRBV7-2 and TRBJ1-2): GAGVSQSPSNKVTEKGKDVELRCDPISGHTALYWYRQSLGQGLEFLIYFQGNSAPDKSGLPSDRFSAERTGGSVSTLTIQRTQQEDSAVYLCASSLRDDSYGYTFGSGTRLTVV.

The chain has TRBV7-6 and TRBJ2-2, with 9 bases lining up with TRBD2. The germline CDR1 and CDR2 sequences are SGHVS and FNYEAQ. After removal of 3 bases from V and 5 bases from J, the junction contained 7 bases not matched to a gene. This CDR3 has 16 amino acids. CDR3 DNA: TGTGCCAGCAGCTTCTCCCTGCGGGAGGGGACCGGGGAGCTGTTTTTT. It encodes CASSFSLREGTGELFF.

V and J are TRBV6-5 and TRBJ2-7, with 8 bases fitting TRBD2. This CDR3 is built from 13 residues. V lost 6 bases to trimming and J lost 7 bases; unmatched junction nucleotides: 8. The germline V gene has CDR1 MNHEY and CDR2 SVGAGI. The CDR3 DNA reads TGTGCCAGCAGATTCGGGACTAGGGGTGAGCAGTACTTC. Translated: CASRFGTRGEQYF.

The sample holds a few counts of this clone. The J gene is TRBJ1-6, the V gene TRBV5-1, with a possible D match to TRBD1 (5 bases). The CDR3 sequence is 14 residues long. V shed 4 bases and J shed 10 bases, with 15 bases lying between them. Germline V gene lookup returns CDR1 SGHRS and CDR2 YFSETQ. CDR3 region: CASSPGVGESPLHF. CDR3 sequence (DNA): TGCGCCAGCAGCCCGGGGGTAGGGGAATCACCCCTCCACTTT. The full variable domain, rest sourced from reference TRBV5-1 and TRBJ1-6, is KAGVTQTPRYLIKTRGQQVTLSCSPISGHRSVSWYQQTPGQGLQFLFEYFSETQRNKGNFPGRFSGRQFSNSRSEMNVSTLELGDSALYLCASSPGVGESPLHFGNGTRLTVT.

The count of this clone is one. The CDR3 coding sequence is TGTGCCAGCAGCCTTGAACCCTCCTACGAGCAGTACTTC. Residues: CASSLEPSYEQYF. The V and J genes are TRBV6-1 and TRBJ2-7; no clear D gene. V shed 6 bases and J shed 0 bases, with 9 bases lying between them. Germline V gene lookup returns CDR1 MNHNS and CDR2 SASEGT. The CDR3 contains 13 residues.

The V call is TRBV6-1, the J call TRBJ2-7; D possibly corresponds to TRBD2 (5 bases). Deletions cut 8 bases from V and 5 bases from J, with 13 bases between. This CDR3 contains 12 residues. Germline V gives CDR1 MNHNS, CDR2 SASEGT. CDR3 sequence (DNA): TGTGCCAGCGGATACGGGAAACACGAGCAGTACTTC. Translating it yields CASGYGKHEQYF.

This sequence joins TRBV6-5 and TRBJ1-1; maybe TRBD1 (6 bases). Germline lookup yields CDR1 MNHEY and CDR2 SVGAGI. This CDR3 is built from 13 residues. V was shortened by 5 bases and J by 3 bases, with 10 bases between the two germline ends. CDR3 sequence reads: CASSQQGDTEAFF. The DNA of the CDR3 is TGTGCCAGCAGTCAACAGGGAGACACTGAAGCTTTCTTT.

The chain is built from TRBV7-9 and TRBJ2-1; D uncertain. CDR3 length equals 13 residues. Trimming shortened V by 1 base and J by 8 bases, and 9 bases separated the two germline ends. In germline, CDR1 is SEHNR, CDR2 FQNEAQ (reference sequence). The DNA of the CDR3 is TGTGCCAGCAGCTTAGAAGCAGGTTATGAGCAGTTCTTC. Translated, it gives CASSLEAGYEQFF.

The V and J genes are TRBV10-3 and TRBJ2-7, with D possibly TRBD2 on 5 matching bases. The germline V gene encodes CDR1 ENHRY and CDR2 SYGVKD. V gave up 4 bases and J gave up 9 bases, with 10 bases separating them. The CDR3 spans 11 residues. This CDR3 is CAISGGEGQYF. CDR3 nucleotides: TGTGCCATCAGTGGGGGAGAGGGGCAGTACTTC.

The chain has TRBV7-9 and TRBJ2-6; weak D call: TRBD1 (5 bases). The CDR3 covers 17 residues. In germline, CDR1 is SEHNR, CDR2 FQNEAQ (reference sequence). V was clipped by 5 bases and J by 2 bases, with 16 bases between them. The CDR3 region has the DNA TGTGCCAGCAGCGCCCGGCAGGGTATAACTGGGGCCAACGTCCTGACTTTC. This codes for CASSARQGITGANVLTF.